Each of the 30 T cell receptor beta chains below was sequenced from the same sample in a study of spatial heterogeneity in lung cancer. TCRdb reprocessed the 5' RACE reads via MiXCR and lists one record per CDR3 protein. The sample records some 20,000 distinct CDR3 sequences, 9.2% being singletons. Sample time point: blood at routine non-recurrence follow-up after resection. This sample comprised PBMCs, obtained at follow-up. These receptors all stem from a male donor with early-stage non-small cell lung cancer.

The chain has TRBV28 and TRBJ1-4; D ambiguous. The length of the CDR3 is 15 residues. The germline CDR1 and CDR2 sequences are MDHEN and SYDVKM. V dropped 2 bases and J dropped 4 bases, with 11 bases sitting between them. This CDR3 is CASSLRWQSNEKLFF. As DNA, the CDR3 is TGTGCCAGCAGTTTACGGTGGCAGAGTAATGAAAAACTGTTTTTT. Full variable domain (rest looked up from reference TRBV28 and TRBJ1-4): DVKVTQSSRYLVKRTGEKVFLECVQDMDHENMFWYRQDPGLGLRLIYFSYDVKMKEKGDIPEGYSVSREKKERFSLILESASTNQTSMYLCASSLRWQSNEKLFFGSGTQLSVL.

In its sample, this clonotype is large (0.1 to 1%). In DNA, the CDR3 is TGTGCCAGCAGTTTATGGACAGCGGGAGAAACTCAAGAGACCCAGTACTTC. Translated, it gives CASSLWTAGETQETQYF. The chain employs TRBV28 and TRBJ2-5, with 8 bases matching TRBD2. The germline gives CDR1 MDHEN, CDR2 SYDVKM. Losses at the gene ends were 0 bases for V and 2 bases for J; bases not matched to a gene: 8. This CDR3 is 17 amino acids long.

At least ten counts were recorded for this clonotype. This chain joins TRBV6-5 and TRBJ1-1; a possible D gene is TRBD1 (6 bases). This CDR3 has 11 amino acids. V gave up 5 bases and J gave up 7 bases, with 8 bases separating them. Germline V lookup: CDR1 MNHEY, CDR2 SVGAGI. CDR3: CASSRRGEAFF. The CDR3 DNA is TGTGCCAGCAGTCGCAGGGGTGAAGCTTTCTTT.

The V gene is TRBV5-1, the J gene TRBJ2-2, with D possibly being TRBD1 or TRBD2 (5 bases each). CDR3 length: 14 amino acids. Germline loops: CDR1 SGHRS, CDR2 YFSETQ. Trimming cost V 7 bases and J 1 base, with 11 bases left between them. CDR3 sequence (DNA): TGCGCCAGCCGCCGGGGCGGGAACACCGGGGAGCTGTTTTTT. Amino acid sequence: CASRRGGNTGELFF.

The chain is built from TRBV5-1 and TRBJ2-1, with D perhaps given as TRBD1 or TRBD2 (5 bases each). Germline V gene sequence: CDR1 SGHRS, CDR2 YFSETQ. The CDR3 runs 16 residues. Trimming took 4 bases from V and 6 from J, leaving 20 bases between them. CDR3 residues: CASSTTGTPGVNEQFF. In DNA, the CDR3 is TGCGCCAGCAGCACGACCGGGACCCCAGGAGTCAATGAGCAGTTCTTC.

This clonotype was recorded many times. The rearrangement uses TRBV7-2 and TRBJ2-2, with D possibly TRBD1 on 7 matching bases. CDR3 length equals 14 residues. The V gene's germline CDR1 is SGHTA and CDR2 FQGNSA. With 4 bases removed from V and 7 bases from J, the gap between germline ends came to 13 bases. CDR3 nucleotide sequence: TGTGCCAGCAGCTCCAGGGGGGTGGACGGGGAGCTGTTTTTT. Residues: CASSSRGVDGELFF.

A few counts support this clonotype. The rearrangement links TRBV5-1 to TRBJ2-7; possible D gene TRBD2, 5 bases. The V end lost 3 bases, the J end lost 2 bases, and 15 bases lay between the germline ends. CDR3 size: 15 residues. Looked up from germline, CDR1 is SGHRS and CDR2 is YFSETQ. CDR3 nucleotide sequence: TGCGCCAGCAGCTATGGCGGAAGCGGAGCCTACGAGCAGTACTTC. Translating it yields CASSYGGSGAYEQYF.

This clonotype appeared many times. The chain links TRBV20-1 to TRBJ2-5; TRBD1 agrees at 8 bases. The CDR3 is 15 residues long. CDR1 is DFQATT and CDR2 is SNEGSKA in the germline V gene (reference sequence). Germline trimming cut 4 bases from V and 4 bases from J; bases unmatched to any gene: 11. The CDR3 bases are TGCAGTGCTACGAAGGACAGGGCCCTCCCAGAGACCCAGTACTTC. Translating gives CSATKDRALPETQYF.

As concerns this clonotype: A read error is possible here, since a much larger clone lies one base away. DNA of the CDR3: TGCGCCTGCAGCTTGGAAGACACTGGGAAAACTGAAGCTTTCTTT. Amino acid sequence: CACSLEDTGKTEAFF. V and J are TRBV5-1 and TRBJ1-1; D is undetermined. The CDR3 contains 15 residues. Germline CDR1 is SGHRS and CDR2 is YFSETQ.

The chain employs TRBV7-8 and TRBJ1-5; perhaps TRBD1 as D (6 bases). Trimming cost V 5 bases and J 0 bases, with 14 bases left between them. The germline V gene encodes CDR1 SGHVS and CDR2 FQNEAQ. This CDR3 has 16 amino acids. In DNA, the CDR3 is TGTGCCAGCAGCATAGAACAGGGTAATAGCAATCAGCCCCAGCATTTT. It is translated as CASSIEQGNSNQPQHF.

This clonotype has a count of ten or more. The gene calls are TRBV28 and TRBJ1-3, with D uncertain. The germline gives CDR1 MDHEN, CDR2 SYDVKM. The V end lost 4 bases, the J end lost 2 bases, and 6 bases lay between the germline ends. This CDR3 is 13 amino acids long. The CDR3 DNA follows: TGTGCCAGCAGTTGGCCAGCTGGAAACACCATATATTTT. Translating it yields CASSWPAGNTIYF.

This clonotype was recorded many times. The rearrangement links TRBV7-9 to TRBJ2-7; 9 bases match TRBD1. This CDR3 region has 13 residues. Germline V gene data show CDR1 as SEHNR and CDR2 as FQNEAQ (reference sequence). V shed 5 bases and J 6 bases; nucleotides not matched to a gene: 5. The CDR3 sequence is CASSDGQGSEQYF. In nucleotides, the CDR3 is TGTGCCAGCAGCGACGGACAGGGGTCCGAGCAGTACTTC.

Ten or more counts support this clonotype. The rearrangement links TRBV6-6 to TRBJ1-6; TRBD1 matches at 7 bases. Germline V gene data show CDR1 as MNHNY and CDR2 as SVGAGI (reference sequence). V shed 6 bases, J shed 9 bases, and the junction held 8 bases outside the gene matches. This CDR3 has 14 amino acids. The chain's CDR3 is CASSIDRAGSPLHF. CDR3 in DNA: TGTGCCAGCAGCATCGACAGGGCCGGTTCACCCCTCCACTTT.

The sample holds many counts of this clonotype. The chain has TRBV18 and TRBJ1-2; perhaps TRBD1 as D (5 bases). V was shortened by 4 bases and J by 6 bases, with 15 bases between the two germline ends. The CDR3 contains 14 residues. From germline, CDR1 is KGHSH and CDR2 LQKENI. The CDR3 here is CASSQLGGVDGYTF. The CDR3 bases are TGTGCCAGCTCACAGCTCGGGGGAGTAGATGGCTACACCTTC.

This clonotype showed up many times. The rearrangement joins TRBV3-1 to TRBJ2-7; the D is unclear. This CDR3 is built from 15 residues. V gave up 1 base and J gave up 4 bases, with 14 bases separating them. CDR1 is LGHDT, CDR2 YNNKEL, per germline (reference sequence). This chain's CDR3 is CASSQALSPSYEQYF. Written as DNA, the CDR3 is TGTGCCAGCAGCCAAGCTTTGTCCCCGTCGTACGAGCAGTACTTC.

This clonotype was detected many times. This rearrangement joins TRBV28 to TRBJ2-2, with D perhaps given as TRBD1 or TRBD2 (6 bases each). This CDR3 comprises 19 residues. The ends were cut back, 5 bases at V and 5 bases at J, with 27 bases in the middle. Germline CDR1 is MDHEN and CDR2 is SYDVKM. In DNA form, the CDR3 reads TGTGCCAGCAGTACCCCCAGGGGAGGACTACCCGATGTTACCGGGGAGCTGTTTTTT. It is translated as CASSTPRGGLPDVTGELFF.

The chain links TRBV3-1 to TRBJ2-7; 7 bases line up with TRBD2. J lost 4 bases, V lost 1 base, and 7 bases had no gene match. CDR1 and CDR2 from the germline V gene are LGHDT and YNNKEL (reference sequence). This CDR3 has 15 amino acids. CDR3 region: CASSQASGLIYEQYF. CDR3 nucleotides: TGTGCCAGCAGCCAAGCATCGGGACTAATTTACGAGCAGTACTTC.

The V and J genes are TRBV20-1 and TRBJ2-7, with D perhaps matching TRBD1 (6 bases). Trimming took off 6 bases at V and 0 bases at J, with 12 bases between the two ends. Germline CDR1 and CDR2: DFQATT and SNEGSKA (reference sequence). The CDR3 is made up of 13 amino acids. CDR3 in amino acids: CSARTASSYEQYF. CDR3 in DNA: TGCAGTGCAAGGACAGCGAGCTCCTACGAGCAGTACTTC.

The sample holds a few counts of this clonotype. This chain connects TRBV7-9 to TRBJ2-1; 12 nucleotides line up with TRBD2. The CDR3 covers 15 residues. The V and J ends lost 8 bases and 8 bases, in that order; junction bases with no gene match: 10. Looked up from germline, CDR1 is SEHNR and CDR2 is FQNEAQ (reference sequence). CDR3 protein: CASRIGTSGPDEQFF. Written as DNA, the CDR3 is TGTGCCAGCCGAATCGGGACTAGCGGGCCCGATGAGCAGTTCTTC.

V gene TRBV6-5 combines with J gene TRBJ1-6; D ambiguous. The CDR3 sequence is 16 residues long. Germline CDR1 MNHEY, CDR2 SVGAGI. Trimming removed 4 bases at V and 0 bases at J, with 10 bases between. The CDR3 nucleotides read TGTGCCAGCAGTTTGCAGGAGAGCTCCTATAATTCACCCCTCCACTTT. Its protein product is CASSLQESSYNSPLHF.

This clonotype occurred many times. CDR3 in amino acids: CASSDGSRTDTQYF. The CDR3 nucleotides read TGCGCCAGCAGCGACGGGAGTCGCACAGATACGCAGTATTTT. The chain has TRBV5-1 and TRBJ2-3; D may be TRBD2 (6 bases). This CDR3 is 14 amino acids long. The germline CDR1 and CDR2 sequences are SGHRS and YFSETQ. Trimming removed 4 bases at V and 1 base at J, with 10 bases between.

This chain uses TRBV27 with TRBJ2-2, with D maybe TRBD2 (6 bases). The germline V and J ends were trimmed by 2 bases and 7 bases, with 8 bases remaining between them. The germline gives CDR1 MNHEY, CDR2 SMNVEV (reference sequence). The CDR3 is 13 amino acids. The CDR3, as DNA: TGTGCCAGCAGTTTAGGGGGGAGCGGGGAGCTGTTTTTT. It yields the protein CASSLGGSGELFF.

The chain combines TRBV7-9 with TRBJ1-2; a weak D match, TRBD1 (5 bases). Trimming removed 5 bases from V and 4 bases from J, with 11 bases in between. Per germline, CDR1 SEHNR and CDR2 FQNEAQ (reference sequence). The CDR3 runs 13 residues. The CDR3: CASSIDSGYGYTF. The CDR3 DNA follows: TGTGCCAGCAGCATTGACAGTGGCTATGGCTACACCTTC. The entire variable domain, with the rest obtained from reference TRBV7-9 and TRBJ1-2, is as follows: DTGVSQNPRHKITKRGQNVTFRCDPISEHNRLYWYRQTLGQGPEFLTYFQNEAQLEKSRLLSDRFSAERPKGSFSTLEIQRTEQGDSAMYLCASSIDSGYGYTFGSGTRLTVV.

This clonotype was counted ten times or more. V usage is TRBV20-1 and J usage is TRBJ2-3; D ambiguous. CDR1 is DFQATT and CDR2 is SNEGSKA in the germline V gene (reference sequence). Trimming removed 0 bases from V and 4 bases from J, with 17 bases in between. CDR3 size: 16 residues. DNA of the CDR3: TGCAGTGCTAGAGATCGGGCTAAATGGGCCTCAGATACGCAGTATTTT. It encodes CSARDRAKWASDTQYF.

This clonotype occurred many times. This rearrangement joins TRBV10-1 to TRBJ1-5; tentatively, D is TRBD1 (6 bases). CDR1 WNHNN and CDR2 SYGVQD come from the germline V gene (reference sequence). With 5 bases removed from V and 6 bases from J, the gap between germline ends came to 11 bases. The CDR3 is made up of 13 amino acids. In DNA, the CDR3 is TGCGCCAGCAGTCCGGGGGCGGGTCAGCCCCAGCATTTT. This codes for CASSPGAGQPQHF.

This clonotype was counted a few times. The V gene is TRBV6-2 or TRBV6-3, the J gene TRBJ1-1; D not resolved. CDR3 size: 13 residues. Germline lookup yields CDR1 MNHEY and CDR2 SVGEGT. Deletions cut 2 bases from V and 1 base from J, with 5 bases between. The CDR3: CASSYGQNTEAFF. The CDR3 DNA reads as TGTGCCAGCAGTTACGGGCAGAACACTGAAGCTTTCTTT.

The table lists this clonotype with many counts. One junction end disagrees with the germline gene, perhaps due to a read error. V and J are TRBV5-1 and TRBJ1-6; D gene ambiguous. Germline V gives CDR1 SGHRS, CDR2 YFSETQ. This CDR3 spans 13 amino acids. CDR3 bases: TGCGCCAGCTGTGACCAGCATAATTCACCCCTCCATTTT. Amino acid sequence: CASCDQHNSPLHF.

This clonotype was observed at least ten times. V is TRBV6-6 and J is TRBJ1-6; the D is unclear. V was cut by 7 bases and J by 3 bases, with 13 bases left in between. Germline V lookup: CDR1 MNHNY, CDR2 SVGAGI (reference sequence). The CDR3 sequence is 15 residues long. The CDR3 DNA follows: TGTGCCAGCAATAGTGACCTAGTCTATAATTCACCCCTCCACTTT. This translates into CASNSDLVYNSPLHF.

This clonotype came up many times. The V gene is TRBV6-6, the J gene TRBJ2-7, with 10 bases aligning to TRBD1. The CDR3 sequence is 18 residues long. The J segment lost 2 bases and the V segment lost 4 bases, leaving 14 bases of the junction unmatched. Looked up from germline, CDR1 is MNHNY and CDR2 is SVGAGI (reference sequence). The chain's CDR3 is CASSFGQGQGPPPYEQYF. CDR3 in DNA: TGTGCCAGCAGTTTCGGCCAGGGACAGGGGCCCCCCCCCTACGAGCAGTACTTC.

This clonotype appeared many times. CDR3 nucleotide sequence: TGTGCCAGCAGCCAAGACAGCAATCAGCCCCAGCATTTT. It codes for CASSQDSNQPQHF. The chain links TRBV14 to TRBJ1-5; D remains unclear. V was trimmed by 0 bases and J by 1 base, leaving 1 base between them. This CDR3 region has 13 residues. Germline CDR1 reads SGHDN; CDR2 reads FVKESK.